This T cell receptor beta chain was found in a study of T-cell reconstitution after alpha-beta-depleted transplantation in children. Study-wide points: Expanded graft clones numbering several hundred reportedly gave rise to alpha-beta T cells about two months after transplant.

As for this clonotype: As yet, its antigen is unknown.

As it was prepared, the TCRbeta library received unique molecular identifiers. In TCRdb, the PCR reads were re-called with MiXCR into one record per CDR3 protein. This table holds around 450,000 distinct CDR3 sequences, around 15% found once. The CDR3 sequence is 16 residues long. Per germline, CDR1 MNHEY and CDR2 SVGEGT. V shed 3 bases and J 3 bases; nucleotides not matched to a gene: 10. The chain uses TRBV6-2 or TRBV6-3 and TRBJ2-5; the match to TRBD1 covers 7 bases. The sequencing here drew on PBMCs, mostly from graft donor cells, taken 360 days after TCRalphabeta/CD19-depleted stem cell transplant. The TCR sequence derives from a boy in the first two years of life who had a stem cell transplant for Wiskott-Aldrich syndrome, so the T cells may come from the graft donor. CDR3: CASSYYHRDSKETQYF. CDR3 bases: TGTGCCAGCAGTTATTATCACCGGGACAGTAAAGAGACCCAGTACTTC.